The clone carrying this T cell receptor beta chain was seen just once. This entry is derived from a study of somatic mutations in cytotoxic T cells in rheumatoid arthritis. Looked up from germline, CDR1 is SGHAT and CDR2 is FQDESV (reference sequence). CDR3 length: 15 amino acids. The V and J ends lost 6 bases and 6 bases, in that order; junction bases with no gene match: 14. Only in-frame clones appear in the TCRdb table, and some are missing; sequencing was by immunoSEQ multiplex PCR. The sample includes about 7,000 clones, more than 45% of them seen just once. This chain uses TRBV11-1 with TRBJ2-7, with 7 bases lining up with TRBD2. The sequence derives from a woman in her forties in good health. The sequenced sample was CD8+ T cells sorted from blood. The CDR3 loop is CASSSRTSFPFEQYF. The CDR3 DNA sequence: TGTGCCAGCAGTTCTAGGACTAGTTTTCCGTTCGAGCAGTACTTC.